Listed below are T cell receptor beta chains from one sample, sequenced in a study of graft-versus-host responses after intestinal transplantation. The method was immunoSEQ multiplex PCR; TCRdb's version includes in-frame clones alone and lacks a portion of them. Here the sample spans 25,000 to 30,000 clones, 70% to 90% being singletons. The starting material was PBMCs, obtained approximately 460 days after intestinal transplantation. The receptor set was obtained from a human patient who received an intestinal transplant, so some T cells may come from the graft donor. CDR3s include the opening cysteine and the closing phenylalanine or tryptophan. D genes are given only for firm matches. Rows give clone size only sometimes, using once, few, many, or a class for an expanded clone.

v_call: TRBV30
j_call: TRBJ2-2
d_call: TRBD1
clone_size: NA
cdr3_aa: CAWSPGTDMMAGELFF
cdr3_nt: TGTGCCTGGAGTCCCGGGACAGACATGATGGCCGGGGAGCTGTTTTTT

v_call: TRBV9
j_call: TRBJ1-1
d_call: NA
clone_size: NA
cdr3_aa: CASSSDRGTEAFF
cdr3_nt: TGTGCCAGCAGCTCAGACCGGGGGACTGAAGCTTTCTTT

v_call: TRBV6-1
j_call: TRBJ1-1
d_call: NA
clone_size: once
cdr3_aa: CASRGRGPNTEAFF
cdr3_nt: TGTGCCAGCAGAGGACGGGGCCCGAACACTGAAGCTTTCTTT

v_call: TRBV28
j_call: TRBJ1-5
d_call: NA
clone_size: NA
cdr3_aa: CASSEINQPQHF
cdr3_nt: TGTGCCAGCAGCGAGATAAATCAGCCCCAGCATTTT

v_call: TRBV6-5
j_call: TRBJ2-3
d_call: TRBD2
clone_size: NA
cdr3_aa: CASSLGLAGADTQYF
cdr3_nt: TGTGCCAGCAGCCTCGGACTAGCGGGAGCAGATACGCAGTATTTT

v_call: TRBV10-1
j_call: TRBJ2-2
d_call: NA
clone_size: few
cdr3_aa: CASSPHNTGELFF
cdr3_nt: TGCGCCAGCAGTCCACACAACACCGGGGAGCTGTTTTTT

v_call: TRBV6-5
j_call: TRBJ1-6
d_call: NA
clone_size: NA
cdr3_aa: CASSYSGRRSPLHF
cdr3_nt: TGTGCCAGCAGTTACAGCGGCCGGAGGTCACCCCTCCACTTT

v_call: TRBV28
j_call: TRBJ2-5
d_call: TRBD1
clone_size: NA
cdr3_aa: CASSLPQQGLQTQYF
cdr3_nt: TGTGCCAGCAGTTTACCCCAACAGGGGTTACAGACCCAGTACTTC

v_call: TRBV28
j_call: TRBJ2-7
d_call: TRBD2
clone_size: NA
cdr3_aa: CASGASGITTYEQYF
cdr3_nt: TGTGCCAGCGGGGCTAGCGGGATAACCACGTACGAGCAGTACTTC

v_call: TRBV27
j_call: TRBJ2-5
d_call: NA
clone_size: NA
cdr3_aa: CASSPKTGFRQETQYF
cdr3_nt: TGTGCCAGCAGTCCCAAGACGGGATTTCGCCAAGAGACCCAGTACTTC

v_call: TRBV30
j_call: TRBJ1-4
d_call: TRBD1
clone_size: few
cdr3_aa: CAWRRDRNEKLFF
cdr3_nt: TGTGCCTGGAGACGGGACAGGAATGAAAAACTGTTTTTT

v_call: TRBV28
j_call: TRBJ2-7
d_call: NA
clone_size: NA
cdr3_aa: CASVTADVYEQYF
cdr3_nt: TGTGCCAGCGTTACAGCGGACGTCTACGAGCAGTACTTC

v_call: TRBV19
j_call: TRBJ2-7
d_call: NA
clone_size: NA
cdr3_aa: CASSISGSLYEQYF
cdr3_nt: TGTGCCAGTAGTATATCAGGGTCCCTCTACGAGCAGTACTTC

v_call: TRBV10-3
j_call: TRBJ2-3
d_call: NA
clone_size: NA
cdr3_aa: CAISQPLSDTQYF
cdr3_nt: TGTGCCATCAGCCAACCCCTGTCAGATACGCAGTATTTT

v_call: TRBV27
j_call: TRBJ2-7
d_call: TRBD1
clone_size: NA
cdr3_aa: CASSFRAPGDRGGYEQYF
cdr3_nt: TGTGCCAGCAGTTTTCGCGCCCCAGGGGACAGGGGGGGCTACGAGCAGTACTTC

v_call: TRBV5-4
j_call: TRBJ2-7
d_call: TRBD1
clone_size: NA
cdr3_aa: CASSLFGTGGYEQYF
cdr3_nt: TGTGCCAGCAGCTTGTTCGGGACAGGGGGCTACGAGCAGTACTTC

v_call: TRBV28
j_call: TRBJ2-5
d_call: TRBD2
clone_size: NA
cdr3_aa: CASSLRGGQETQYF
cdr3_nt: TGTGCCAGCAGTCTCCGGGGGGGACAAGAGACCCAGTACTTC

v_call: TRBV5-4
j_call: TRBJ1-4
d_call: NA
clone_size: few
cdr3_aa: CASSLDRGADEKLFF
cdr3_nt: TGTGCCAGCAGCTTGGATCGGGGGGCTGATGAAAAACTGTTTTTT

v_call: TRBV4-3
j_call: TRBJ2-7
d_call: NA
clone_size: once
cdr3_aa: CASSQDLGGQLIRYF
cdr3_nt: TGCGCCAGCAGCCAAGATCTCGGTGGGCAGTTGATACGGTACTTC

v_call: TRBV5-4
j_call: TRBJ2-7
d_call: TRBD2
clone_size: NA
cdr3_aa: CASSAGTSFSHYEQYF
cdr3_nt: TGTGCCAGCAGCGCCGGGACTAGCTTTTCACACTACGAGCAGTACTTC

v_call: TRBV4-1
j_call: TRBJ1-5
d_call: NA
clone_size: NA
cdr3_aa: CASSRETQGSPQHF
cdr3_nt: TGCGCCAGCAGCCGAGAGACGCAGGGGTCGCCCCAGCATTTT

v_call: TRBV19
j_call: TRBJ2-3
d_call: TRBD2
clone_size: NA
cdr3_aa: CASSPRVAGVLLATDTQYF
cdr3_nt: TGTGCCAGTAGTCCCCGGGTAGCGGGAGTGCTACTAGCAACAGATACGCAGTATTTT

v_call: TRBV19
j_call: TRBJ1-6
d_call: NA
clone_size: NA
cdr3_aa: CASSIGVASPLHF
cdr3_nt: TGTGCCAGTAGTATAGGGGTTGCCTCACCCCTCCACTTT

v_call: TRBV4-3
j_call: TRBJ1-1
d_call: NA
clone_size: once
cdr3_aa: CASSQGARSGTEAFF
cdr3_nt: TGCGCCAGCAGCCAAGGGGCGCGGTCAGGGACTGAAGCTTTCTTT

v_call: TRBV18
j_call: TRBJ2-5
d_call: NA
clone_size: NA
cdr3_aa: CASSPQLTEETQYF
cdr3_nt: TGTGCCAGCTCACCGCAACTGACAGAAGAGACCCAGTACTTC

v_call: TRBV28
j_call: TRBJ2-5
d_call: TRBD2
clone_size: NA
cdr3_aa: CASSLLGGSGETQYF
cdr3_nt: TGTGCCAGCAGCCTCTTGGGGGGGAGCGGAGAGACCCAGTACTTC

v_call: TRBV7-9
j_call: TRBJ2-7
d_call: TRBD2
clone_size: few
cdr3_aa: CASSLVLAGSEQYF
cdr3_nt: TGTGCCAGCAGCTTAGTTCTAGCGGGTTCCGAGCAGTACTTC

v_call: TRBV9
j_call: TRBJ1-5
d_call: TRBD1
clone_size: NA
cdr3_aa: CASSVGDRVGQPQHF
cdr3_nt: TGTGCCAGCAGCGTAGGGGACAGGGTGGGCCAGCCCCAGCATTTT

v_call: TRBV6-6
j_call: TRBJ1-2
d_call: TRBD1
clone_size: NA
cdr3_aa: CASSYSNSNRGYYTF
cdr3_nt: TGTGCCAGCAGTTACTCCAACTCAAACAGGGGGTATTACACCTTC

v_call: TRBV2
j_call: TRBJ2-6
d_call: NA
clone_size: NA
cdr3_aa: CASSRNLPGSGANVLTF
cdr3_nt: TGTGCCAGCAGCCGAAACCTCCCCGGTTCTGGGGCCAACGTCCTGACTTTC

v_call: TRBV18
j_call: TRBJ2-1
d_call: TRBD2
clone_size: NA
cdr3_aa: CASSKRGGREEQFF
cdr3_nt: TGTGCCAGCTCAAAGCGGGGGGGCCGGGAGGAGCAGTTCTTC

v_call: TRBV10-3
j_call: TRBJ2-1
d_call: TRBD1
clone_size: once
cdr3_aa: CAIGQGDNEQFF
cdr3_nt: TGTGCCATCGGACAGGGGGATAATGAGCAGTTCTTC